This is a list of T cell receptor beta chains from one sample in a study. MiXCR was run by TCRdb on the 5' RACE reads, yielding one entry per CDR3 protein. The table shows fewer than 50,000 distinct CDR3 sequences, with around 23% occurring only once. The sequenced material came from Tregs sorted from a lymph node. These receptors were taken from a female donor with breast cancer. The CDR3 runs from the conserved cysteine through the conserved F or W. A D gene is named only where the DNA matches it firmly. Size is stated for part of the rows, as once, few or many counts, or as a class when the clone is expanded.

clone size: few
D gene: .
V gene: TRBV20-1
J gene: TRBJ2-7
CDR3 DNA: TGCAGTGCTTACCTTTCTCGACCGGGACCCAAGGGGAGCTACGAGCAGTACTTC
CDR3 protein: CSAYLSRPGPKGSYEQYF

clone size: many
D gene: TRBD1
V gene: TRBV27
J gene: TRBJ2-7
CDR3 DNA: TGTGCCAGCAGTCCCCCACAGGGGGGTGCCTACGAGCAGTACTTC
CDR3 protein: CASSPPQGGAYEQYF

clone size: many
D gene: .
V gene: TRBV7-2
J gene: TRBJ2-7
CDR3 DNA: TGTGCCAGCAGCTTGGGGGGCGCGACGGGGGAGCAGTACTTC
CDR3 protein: CASSLGGATGEQYF

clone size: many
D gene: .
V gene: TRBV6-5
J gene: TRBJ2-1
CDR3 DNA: TGTGCCAGCAGTATTAGCGGCGAAAATGAGCAGTTCTTC
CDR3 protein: CASSISGENEQFF

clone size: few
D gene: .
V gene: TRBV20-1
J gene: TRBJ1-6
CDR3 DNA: TGCAGTGCTAGGACCGGGGGCAATTCACCCCTCCACTTT
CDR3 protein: CSARTGGNSPLHF

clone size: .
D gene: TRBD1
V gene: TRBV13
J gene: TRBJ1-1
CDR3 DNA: TGTGCCAGCAGACGATGGGGGACAGGGGGTTTGAACACTGAAGCTTTCTTT
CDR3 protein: CASRRWGTGGLNTEAFF

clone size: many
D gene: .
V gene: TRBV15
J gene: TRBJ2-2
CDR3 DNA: TGTGCCACCAGCAGAGGCAGGGAGGACACCGGGGAGCTGTTTTTT
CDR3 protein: CATSRGREDTGELFF

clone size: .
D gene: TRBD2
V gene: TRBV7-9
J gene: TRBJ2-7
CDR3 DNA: TGTGCCAGCAGCCTAGCGGGAAGAGCCTACGAGCAGTACTTC
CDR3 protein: CASSLAGRAYEQYF

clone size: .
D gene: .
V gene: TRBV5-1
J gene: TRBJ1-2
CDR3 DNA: TGCGCCAGCAGCTCCGGGACATCCTACTATGGCTACACCTTC
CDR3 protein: CASSSGTSYYGYTF

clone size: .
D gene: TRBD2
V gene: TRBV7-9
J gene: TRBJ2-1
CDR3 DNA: TGTGCCAGCAGTGTTAGCGGGAGCCGTATTGCTGAGCAGTTCTTC
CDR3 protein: CASSVSGSRIAEQFF

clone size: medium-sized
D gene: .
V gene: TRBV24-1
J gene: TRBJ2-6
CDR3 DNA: TGTGCCACCAGTGGCAGCTCTGGGGCCAACGTCCTGACTTTC
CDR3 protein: CATSGSSGANVLTF

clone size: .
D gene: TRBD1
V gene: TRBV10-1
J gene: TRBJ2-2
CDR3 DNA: TGCGCCAGCAGTGAGTTCGGGACAGGGGCGGACACCGGGGAGCTGTTTTTT
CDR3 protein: CASSEFGTGADTGELFF

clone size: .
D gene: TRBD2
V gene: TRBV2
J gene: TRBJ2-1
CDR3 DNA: TGTGCCAGCAGTTCCGGCGGGAGGGCAGGCAATGAGCAGTTCTTC
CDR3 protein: CASSSGGRAGNEQFF

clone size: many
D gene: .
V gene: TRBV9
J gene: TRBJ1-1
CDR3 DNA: TGTGCCAGCAGCGTTAGTTACAGGGTGGGTGGCACTGAAGCTTTCTTT
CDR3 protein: CASSVSYRVGGTEAFF

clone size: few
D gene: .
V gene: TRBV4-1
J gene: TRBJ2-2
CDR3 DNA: TGCGCCAGCAGCACCTGGGAGACCGGGGAGCTGTTTTTT
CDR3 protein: CASSTWETGELFF

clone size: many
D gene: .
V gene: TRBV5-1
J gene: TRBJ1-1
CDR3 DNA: TGCGCCAGCAGCGACGGAATACTCATGAACACTGAAGCTTTCTTT
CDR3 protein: CASSDGILMNTEAFF

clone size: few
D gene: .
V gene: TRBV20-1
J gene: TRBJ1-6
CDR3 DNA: TGCAGTGCTAGAGGACGGATCGTTAATTCACCCCTCCACTTT
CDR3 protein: CSARGRIVNSPLHF

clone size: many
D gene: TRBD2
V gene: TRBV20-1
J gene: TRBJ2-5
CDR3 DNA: TGCAGTGCTAGTTTAGCGGGATTTGAGACCCAGTACTTC
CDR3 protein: CSASLAGFETQYF

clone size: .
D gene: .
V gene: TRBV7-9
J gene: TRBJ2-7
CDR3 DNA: TGTGCCAGCAGCCCGGACGTCTACGAGCAGTACTTC
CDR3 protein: CASSPDVYEQYF

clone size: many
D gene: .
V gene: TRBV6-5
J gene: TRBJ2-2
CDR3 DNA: TGTGCCAGCAGTTTCACGAACACCGGGGAGCTGTTTTTT
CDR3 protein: CASSFTNTGELFF

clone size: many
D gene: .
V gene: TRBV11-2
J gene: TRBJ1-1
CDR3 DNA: TGTGCCAGCAGCTTAGTGGGGGGTGTAATGAACACTGAAGCTTTCTTT
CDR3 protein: CASSLVGGVMNTEAFF

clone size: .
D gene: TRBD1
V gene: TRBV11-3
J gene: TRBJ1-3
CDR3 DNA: TGTGCCAGCAGCACGACCGGGACAGGGCGCCCGGGAAACACCATATATTTT
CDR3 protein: CASSTTGTGRPGNTIYF